This T cell receptor (beta chain) comes out of a study of CD8+ T cells in alopecia areata. Whole-study context: Treated patients were dosed with oral tofacitinib, taking 5 to 10 mg twice daily.

Regarding the study as a whole: Possibly because of HLA-related factors, TCR sharing was less clear across patients than in mice.

cDNA prepared by RNA extraction and subsequent reverse transcription served as the template for sequencing. Using immunoSEQ multiplex PCR, the repertoire was profiled, and TCRdb retains in-frame clones only, with some absent. The repertoire holds roughly 250,000 clones, with around two thirds as singletons. The V and J ends lost 6 bases and 0 bases respectively, with 9 bases between them. CDR1 is LNHDA and CDR2 is SQIVND in the germline V gene (reference sequence). There are 14 residues in the CDR3. Note on this clone: Antigen: not known.

This clonotype was obtained from a human donor with alopecia areata. This specimen consisted of CD4+ T cells sorted from blood, obtained at week 0. This chain joins TRBV19 and TRBJ1-5; D is unclear. The DNA of the CDR3 is TGTGCCAGTAGGGCCTCGTTTAGCAATCAGCCCCAGCATTTT. As protein: CASRASFSNQPQHF.